This TCR beta chain comes out of a study of neurological immune-mediated disorders. Points from the study as a whole: The most TCR clonal expansion was seen in HTLV-1-associated myelopathy, whereas the least was seen in multiple sclerosis, below the level in healthy controls.

In its sample, this clonotype was seen many times. Its antigen is unknown. The cDNA came from 5'RACE, which used 10-nucleotide random UMIs. Each CDR3 protein is one row after TCRdb ran MiXCR on the 5' RACE reads. In the table there are more than 70,000 distinct CDR3 sequences, about 9.4% of which are singletons. Germline V gives CDR1 MNHEY, CDR2 SVGAGI. The CDR3 extends over 15 amino acids. Between the trimmed V and J ends, which lost 5 bases and 0 bases, there was a span of 11 bases. This clonotype was sampled from a man in his forties or fifties in good health. The V gene is TRBV6-5, the J gene TRBJ2-4; a possible D gene is TRBD2 (7 bases). Material for sequencing was PBMCs. As DNA, the CDR3 is TGTGCCAGCAGTACCGGGGGGCTAGCCAAAAACATTCAGTACTTC. Its translation is CASSTGGLAKNIQYF.